One and the same sample provided the 14 T cell receptor beta chains below, sequenced in a study of cytomegalovirus exposure and HLA in healthy donors. Amplification used 60 Vbeta primers and 13 Jbeta primers. Sequencing used immunoSEQ multiplex PCR; TCRdb keeps in-frame clones, though not all of them. The sample includes 95,000 to 110,000 clones, roughly 73% of them seen just once. The sequenced sample consisted of PBMCs. These receptor sequences come from a man younger than 40 in good health and CMV-seronegative.

The chain recombines TRBV27 with TRBJ2-3; D remains ambiguous. V dropped 3 bases and J dropped 10 bases, with 8 bases sitting between them. The length of the CDR3 is 11 residues. The germline gives CDR1 MNHEY, CDR2 SMNVEV (reference sequence). CDR3 nucleotide sequence: TGTGCCAGCAGTTTTCTAGGATCGCAGTATTTT. This encodes CASSFLGSQYF.

The chain combines TRBV18 with TRBJ2-1; 7 nucleotides agree with TRBD2. V lost 2 bases, J lost 8 bases, and 9 bases stayed unmatched. Germline V lookup: CDR1 KGHSH, CDR2 LQKENI. The CDR3 contains 15 residues. CDR3: CASSPEALAFHEQFF. CDR3 nucleotides: TGTGCCAGCTCACCAGAGGCACTAGCGTTCCATGAGCAGTTCTTC.

The J gene is TRBJ2-5, the V gene TRBV28; TRBD1 matches 7 bases. The V gene's germline CDR1 is MDHEN and CDR2 SYDVKM. The CDR3 has 12 residues. Unmatched junction bases numbered 6, after V lost 9 bases and J lost 5 bases. The CDR3 coding sequence is TGTGCCAGATCGACAGGGTTGGAGACCCAGTACTTC. As protein: CARSTGLETQYF.

This chain uses TRBV5-1 with TRBJ2-3, with 11 bases matching TRBD2. CDR1 is SGHRS and CDR2 is YFSETQ in the germline V gene. The CDR3 spans 19 residues. The ends lost 0 bases at V and 5 bases at J; junction bases unmatched: 14. CDR3 protein: CASSLARGLAGGRGDTQYF. CDR3 in DNA: TGCGCCAGCAGCTTGGCCCGAGGGCTAGCGGGGGGTCGGGGAGATACGCAGTATTTT.

The rearrangement joins TRBV4-1 to TRBJ2-5; 7 nucleotides agree with TRBD2. The CDR3 has 15 amino acids. Germline-derived CDR1 and CDR2 are MGHRA and YSYEKL. Trimming at V came to 3 bases and at J to 0 bases, leaving 4 bases not matched to a gene. This CDR3 reads CASSQGGSYQETQYF. DNA of the CDR3: TGCGCCAGCAGCCAGGGGGGGAGTTACCAAGAGACCCAGTACTTC.

The rearrangement uses TRBV5-4 and TRBJ2-5; D not certain. CDR1 and CDR2 (germline): SGHNT, YYREEE (reference sequence). CDR3 length: 12 amino acids. The V end was cut by 1 base, the J end by 5 bases, with 6 bases between. The CDR3 coding sequence is TGTGCCAGCAGCTTGCCTGGCGAGACCCAGTACTTC. This encodes CASSLPGETQYF.

The CDR3 loop reads CASSLMSTGGQGLSNEKLFF. The CDR3 coding sequence is TGTGCCAGCAGCTTAATGAGCACGGGGGGACAGGGTTTATCTAATGAAAAACTGTTTTTT. The rearrangement uses TRBV7-8 and TRBJ1-4; 9 nucleotides align to TRBD1. The germline gives CDR1 SGHVS, CDR2 FQNEAQ. The CDR3 extends over 20 amino acids. V dropped 2 bases and J dropped 3; count of bases not matched to a gene: 16.

The chain couples TRBV28 to TRBJ1-6; 10 bases match TRBD1. From germline, CDR1 is MDHEN and CDR2 SYDVKM. The ends lost 5 bases at V and 10 bases at J; junction bases unmatched: 14. CDR3 length: 17 amino acids. CDR3 amino acids: CASSPPRQGASLSPLHF. In DNA, the CDR3 is TGTGCCAGCAGTCCACCTAGACAGGGGGCTTCCTTATCACCCCTCCACTTT.

V is TRBV9 and J is TRBJ1-5, with D possibly matching TRBD1 (5 bases). Germline-derived CDR1 and CDR2 are SGDLS and YYNGEE. V was cut by 2 bases and J by 6 bases, with 12 bases left in between. The CDR3 covers 14 residues. The CDR3 DNA is TGTGCCAGCAGCGTGGCAGGGTCGGGTCAGCCCCAGCATTTT. Residues: CASSVAGSGQPQHF.

This chain connects TRBV6-6 to TRBJ1-5; D is uncertain. V was trimmed by 7 bases and J by 6 bases, leaving 13 bases between them. CDR1 is MNHNY and CDR2 is SVGAGI in the germline V gene (reference sequence). This CDR3 is 13 amino acids long. The CDR3 sequence: CASNAASSQPQHF. The CDR3 nucleotides read TGTGCCAGCAATGCCGCTTCCAGTCAGCCCCAGCATTTT.

V usage is TRBV19 and J usage is TRBJ1-1; D is unresolved. Trimming removed 5 bases from V and 2 bases from J, with 9 bases in between. This CDR3 has 13 residues. CDR1 and CDR2 from the germline V gene are LNHDA and SQIVND (reference sequence). The CDR3 region has the DNA TGTGCCAGTAGTTCGCTATTTAACACTGAAGCTTTCTTT. Its protein is CASSSLFNTEAFF.

This rearrangement joins TRBV11-2 to TRBJ2-7; 7 positions agree with TRBD1. J gave up 2 bases and V 3 bases, and 7 bases lay outside the gene matches. The CDR3 runs to 15 residues. Germline loops: CDR1 SGHAT, CDR2 FQNNGV. The CDR3 DNA reads TGTGCCAGCAGCTTCAATAGTGACAGGGCCTACGAGCAGTACTTC. Its protein is CASSFNSDRAYEQYF.

The rearrangement links TRBV28 to TRBJ2-1; 12 nucleotides align to TRBD2. J lost 4 bases, V lost 6 bases, and 4 bases had no gene match. The CDR3 totals 15 residues. CDR1 MDHEN and CDR2 SYDVKM come from the germline V gene. The CDR3 DNA sequence: TGTGCCAGCAGACTGCTAGCGGGAGGGTACAATGAGCAGTTCTTC. Protein product: CASRLLAGGYNEQFF.

In this sample, this clone turned up a few times. Germline and junction disagree at one end, which may indicate a read error. CDR3 nucleotide sequence: TGTTCCAGCAGCTCGAGCGGCGGGGTAGGTTACAATGAGCAGTTCTTC. Protein sequence: CSSSSSGGVGYNEQFF. This sequence joins TRBV7-9 and TRBJ2-1, with D tentatively TRBD2 (6 bases). The CDR3 is 16 amino acids. CDR1 and CDR2 from the germline V gene are SEHNR and FQNEAQ (reference sequence).